This is a list of T cell receptor beta chains from one sample in a study of T cell repertoires in cytomegalovirus infection. TCRdb reprocessed the reads with MiXCR, giving one entry per CDR3 protein. The sample yields hundreds of thousands of distinct CDR3 sequences, more than 8% seen once. The sample was PBMCs. These receptors were taken from a human donor in good health (CMV status not recorded). Some clones in this sample may be carry-over from other donors' samples. Both conserved end residues are part of each CDR3. Each record gives: V gene, clone size, CDR3 protein. The listing skips clone size in some rows; elsewhere it reads once, few, many or a size class.

V: TRBV7-9
size: many
CDR3: CASSFWQGWNYGYTF

V: TRBV7-9
size: few
CDR3: CASSLVSLNEWGSNQPQHF

V: TRBV6-6
size: many
CDR3: CASSYGQGQNQPQHF

V: TRBV24-1
size: few
CDR3: CATEKNSNQPQHF

V: TRBV19
size: many
CDR3: CASSIEGSSTDTQYF

V: TRBV7-2
size: many
CDR3: CASSSGRGNARRELFF

V: TRBV7-2
size: many
CDR3: CASSPMMGRAGGTQYF

V: TRBV20-1
size: few
CDR3: CSARDSSKASYNEQFF

V: TRBV7-2
size: many
CDR3: CASSTRLAGGLTGELFF

V: TRBV24-1
size: few
CDR3: CATGDPRRSEQFF

V: TRBV6-2/TRBV6-3
size: few
CDR3: CASSRLSGTSNEQYF

V: TRBV19
size: many
CDR3: CASSTGRRSWDNEQYF

V: TRBV24-1
size: NA
CDR3: CATSDPIMTAGELFF

V: TRBV6-6
size: once
CDR3: CASRNSGGRGGSEQFF

V: TRBV19
size: few
CDR3: CASSMGRRTQPQHF

V: TRBV6-5
size: NA
CDR3: CASSYSRRGLTDTQYF

V: TRBV11-2
size: many
CDR3: CASSFRLAGGGNEQFF

V: TRBV7-9
size: many
CDR3: CASSLPGVDSPLHF

V: TRBV6-2/TRBV6-3
size: NA
CDR3: CASSYGDRGWNTEAFF

V: TRBV7-6
size: few
CDR3: CASSFPSGGALGRETQYF

V: TRBV7-2
size: many
CDR3: CASSLGGGAREQYF

V: TRBV20-1
size: NA
CDR3: CSAKRGQNTEAFF

V: TRBV12-3/TRBV12-4
size: NA
CDR3: CASSWSENQPQHF

V: TRBV7-8
size: NA
CDR3: CASSLEGFGETQYF

V: TRBV25-1
size: NA
CDR3: CASTGVGPHEQYF

V: TRBV6-1
size: NA
CDR3: CASSDWQPQHF

V: TRBV6-2/TRBV6-3
size: few
CDR3: CASSRRDSPGDMNTEAFF

V: TRBV20-1
size: NA
CDR3: CSARGRGSSKNIQYF

V: TRBV20-1
size: NA
CDR3: CSANPSSTSGRDEQFF

V: TRBV20-1
size: few
CDR3: CLEDDTSSYEQYF

V: TRBV6-6
size: few
CDR3: CASSSSIMGSPYNEQFF

V: TRBV7-9
size: few
CDR3: CASSSSPLGQNYGYTF

V: TRBV28
size: many
CDR3: CASRDRGTGPQPQHF